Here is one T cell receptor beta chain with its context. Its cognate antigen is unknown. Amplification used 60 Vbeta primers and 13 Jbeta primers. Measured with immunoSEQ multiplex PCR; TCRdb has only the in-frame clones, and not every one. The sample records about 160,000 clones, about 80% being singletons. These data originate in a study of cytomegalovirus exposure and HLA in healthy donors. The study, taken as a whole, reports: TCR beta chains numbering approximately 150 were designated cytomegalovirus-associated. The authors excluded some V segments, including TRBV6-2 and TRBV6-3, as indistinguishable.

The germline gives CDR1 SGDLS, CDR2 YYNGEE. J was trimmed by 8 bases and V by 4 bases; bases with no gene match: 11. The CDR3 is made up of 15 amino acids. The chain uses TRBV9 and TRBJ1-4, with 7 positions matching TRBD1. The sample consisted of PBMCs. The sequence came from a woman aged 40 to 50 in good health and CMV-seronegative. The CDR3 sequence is CASSPGTARGEKLFF. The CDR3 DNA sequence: TGTGCCAGCAGCCCAGGGACAGCACGAGGGGAAAAACTGTTTTTT. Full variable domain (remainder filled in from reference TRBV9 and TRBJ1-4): DSGVTQTPKHLITATGQRVTLRCSPRSGDLSVYWYQQSLDQGLQFLIQYYNGEERAKGNILERFSAQQFPDLHSELNLSSLELGDSALYFCASSPGTARGEKLFFGSGTQLSVL.